The entry below describes one TCR beta chain. CDR3 length: 14 amino acids. Trimming removed 10 bases at V and 4 bases at J, with 16 bases between. From germline, CDR1 is KGHSH and CDR2 LQKENI. The record originates from a study of blood T cell repertoires in COVID-19. Authors' methods: Nucleated cell number was recorded as an estimate derived from reference gene primer amplification. Some clones are missing from TCRdb's copy, which holds only in-frame ones; the method was immunoSEQ multiplex PCR. That table supplies the V and J calls and clone size; D and trimming were determined from the DNA. Of approximately 230,000 clones in the sample, about four fifths were seen once.

This sequence originates from a man aged 80 or over with acute or convalescent COVID-19. V gene TRBV18 combines with J gene TRBJ2-2, with a weak D call TRBD1 (6 bases). The specimen sequenced was peripheral blood. CDR3 amino acids: CATSTGLSTGELFF. CDR3 DNA sequence: TGTGCCACCTCTACAGGGTTGTCCACCGGGGAGCTGTTTTTT.